Presented here are 27 T cell receptor beta chains from one specimen sequenced in a study of vaccination and CD4 T cells after COVID-19. This sample's time point: late sampling 161 to 241 days after vaccination in a few convalescent patients. This sample's treatment: roughly ten-day PBMC culture with coronavirus spike peptide pools or control peptides (ViraFEST assay). Cultured CD4+ T-cell DNA underwent Oncomine TCR Beta short-read sequencing. From the PCR reads, TCRdb called clonotypes with MiXCR, one entry per CDR3 protein. The sample has around 23,000 distinct CDR3 sequences; around a third are singletons. The antigens for these receptors are not known. The sequences come from CD4+ T cells from blood, cultured in vitro, collected about 7 months after SARS-CoV-2 vaccination. All receptors derive from a human donor who had recovered from COVID-19.

This clonotype was observed a few times. The J gene is TRBJ2-3, the V gene TRBV20-1; D gene ambiguous. CDR3 length: 13 amino acids. V was clipped by 3 bases and J by 1 base, with 8 bases between them. Germline values: CDR1 DFQATT, CDR2 SNEGSKA (reference sequence). The CDR3 DNA reads TGCAGTGCTAGGCGTTTTCGCACAGATACGCAGTATTTT. Protein: CSARRFRTDTQYF.

This clonotype was seen a handful of times. The CDR3 sequence: CASSLSGGKTQYF. For the CDR3, the DNA is TGTGCCAGCAGTTTGTCAGGGGGGAAGACCCAGTACTTC. The chain joins TRBV12-3 or TRBV12-4 to TRBJ2-5; the D gene is possibly TRBD1 (7 bases). V was trimmed by 3 bases and J by 6 bases, leaving 11 bases between them. The CDR3 length is 13 residues.

This clonotype was counted a few times. The chain has TRBV7-2 and TRBJ2-7, with D perhaps given as TRBD1 or TRBD2 (5 bases each). The V gene lost 2 bases and the J gene lost 7 bases, with 12 bases spanning the gap. CDR1 and CDR2 (germline): SGHTA, FQGNSA. The CDR3 is made up of 13 amino acids. In nucleotides, the CDR3 is TGTGCCAGCAGCTTACGAGGGGCTTGGGAGCAGTACTTC. Amino acid sequence: CASSLRGAWEQYF.

The chain recombines TRBV5-1 with TRBJ2-1, with 8 bases aligning to TRBD2. Germline trimming cut 0 bases from V and 6 bases from J; bases unmatched to any gene: 2. The CDR3 is 14 residues long. The germline V gene encodes CDR1 SGHRS and CDR2 YFSETQ. The CDR3 DNA reads TGCGCCAGCAGCTTGGTTGCGGGAGGCAATGAGCAGTTCTTC. Its protein is CASSLVAGGNEQFF.

This clonotype was counted a few times. The chain is built from TRBV20-1 and TRBJ2-1, with D possibly being TRBD1 or TRBD2 (5 bases each). This CDR3 spans 14 amino acids. V lost 6 bases to trimming and J lost 2 bases, with 14 bases between them. The V gene's germline CDR1 is DFQATT and CDR2 SNEGSKA (reference sequence). The CDR3 sequence: CSARLRDAYNEQFF. The CDR3 DNA sequence: TGCAGTGCGAGACTCCGGGACGCCTACAATGAGCAGTTCTTC.

The chain is built from TRBV6-2 or TRBV6-3 and TRBJ1-5; D is uncertain. The V gene's germline CDR1 is MNHEY and CDR2 SVGEGT. V shed 5 bases and J shed 2 bases, with 19 bases lying between them. There are 17 residues in the CDR3. The CDR3 nucleotides read TGTGCCAGCAGTCCTACCGGACGAGGTCGTGGCAATCAGCCCCAGCATTTT. Protein product: CASSPTGRGRGNQPQHF.

This clonotype was found a few times. CDR3 in DNA: TGTGCCAGCAGCCCTGAACCCTGGGCGAACTATGGCTACACCTTC. It codes for CASSPEPWANYGYTF. This sequence joins TRBV7-2 and TRBJ1-2, with D unclear. V dropped 5 bases and J dropped 2 bases, with 15 bases sitting between them. In germline, CDR1 is SGHTA, CDR2 FQGNSA. The CDR3 contains 15 residues.

The rearrangement links TRBV20-1 to TRBJ2-3; D gene uncertain. This CDR3 contains 16 residues. CDR1 and CDR2 from the germline V gene are DFQATT and SNEGSKA (reference sequence). Trimming stripped 0 bases from V and 2 bases from J, with 15 bases between. This CDR3 is CSARDPNSKHTDTQYF. For the CDR3, the DNA is TGCAGTGCTAGAGATCCCAACTCTAAGCACACAGATACGCAGTATTTT.

The V gene is TRBV6-5, the J gene TRBJ1-1; D perhaps matches TRBD1 (5 bases). V dropped 4 bases and J dropped 11 bases, with 17 bases sitting between them. The CDR3 consists of 13 residues. Germline loops: CDR1 MNHEY, CDR2 SVGAGI. In DNA, the CDR3 is TGTGCCAGCAGTTCACGAAACCGGGACCTCGCTTTCTTT. Translating gives CASSSRNRDLAFF.

V usage is TRBV7-9 and J usage is TRBJ1-6; 8 bases agree with TRBD1. This CDR3 contains 15 residues. The V segment lost 5 bases and the J segment 3 bases; nucleotides outside the gene matches: 3. Germline-derived CDR1 and CDR2 are SEHNR and FQNEAQ (reference sequence). The CDR3 bases are TGTGCCAGCAGCCGGACAGGGCTCTATAATTCACCCCTCCACTTT. Its protein is CASSRTGLYNSPLHF.

Only a few counts were recorded for this clonotype. The V and J genes are TRBV7-9 and TRBJ2-3; 11 bases align to TRBD2. The CDR3 extends over 14 amino acids. J lost 1 base, V lost 8 bases, and 2 bases had no gene match. From germline, CDR1 is SEHNR and CDR2 FQNEAQ (reference sequence). The CDR3 coding sequence is TGTGCCAGCGGGACTAGCGGACGCACAGATACGCAGTATTTT. This translates into CASGTSGRTDTQYF.

As for this clonotype: Mismatch with germline at one junction end may stem from a read error. The chain links TRBV20-1 to TRBJ1-3; 8 bases fit TRBD1. Germline V lookup: CDR1 DFQATT, CDR2 SNEGSKA (reference sequence). This CDR3 is 14 amino acids long. CDR3 bases: TGCAGTGCTACCCAGGGGGCCTCTGGAACCACCATATATTTT. Its protein product is CSATQGASGTTIYF.

The chain joins TRBV7-3 to TRBJ2-1; TRBD2 agrees at 7 bases. Looked up from germline, CDR1 is SGHTA and CDR2 is FQGTGA. This CDR3 has 15 residues. The J segment lost 3 bases and the V segment lost 1 base, leaving 3 bases of the junction unmatched. CDR3 bases: TGTGCCAGCAGCTTAAGTGGCGGGGGCTACAATGAGCAGTTCTTC. Translating it yields CASSLSGGGYNEQFF.

In its sample, this clonotype was seen a few times. V usage is TRBV7-9 and J usage is TRBJ1-1, with TRBD1 matching 7 bases. In germline, CDR1 is SEHNR, CDR2 FQNEAQ (reference sequence). V was pared by 3 bases and J by 1 base, with 14 bases of the junction left unmatched. CDR3 size: 18 residues. The CDR3 coding sequence is TGTGCCAGCAGCTTCCCCCTGGCAGGGGGGTTGGGGAACACTGAAGCTTTCTTT. It yields the protein CASSFPLAGGLGNTEAFF.

The rearrangement joins TRBV12-3 or TRBV12-4 to TRBJ2-5; TRBD1 agrees at 9 bases. This CDR3 is built from 15 residues. V trimming: 6 bases; J trimming: 0 bases; junction bases outside the gene matches: 5. The CDR3 loop reads CASRWGQGYQETQYF. CDR3 in DNA: TGTGCCAGCAGATGGGGACAGGGCTACCAAGAGACCCAGTACTTC.

The rearrangement uses TRBV20-1 and TRBJ1-4; D is perhaps TRBD1 (6 bases). The V end lost 0 bases, the J end lost 8 bases, and 16 bases lay between the germline ends. The germline V gene encodes CDR1 DFQATT and CDR2 SNEGSKA (reference sequence). The CDR3 runs 15 residues. The CDR3 DNA follows: TGCAGTGCTAGAGAAGCGGAGGGGGTGGGGGAAAAACTGTTTTTT. It codes for CSAREAEGVGEKLFF.

The chain links TRBV7-2 to TRBJ2-7; D gene ambiguous. The CDR3 extends over 15 amino acids. V was shortened by 2 bases and J by 0 bases, with 11 bases between the two germline ends. Germline V gives CDR1 SGHTA, CDR2 FQGNSA. The CDR3 spells CASSLSVGLSYEQYF. The DNA for the CDR3 is TGTGCCAGCAGCTTATCTGTGGGTCTCTCCTACGAGCAGTACTTC.

This chain joins TRBV7-2 and TRBJ2-7; 11 nucleotides agree with TRBD2. CDR1 is SGHTA and CDR2 is FQGNSA in the germline V gene. J lost 6 bases, V lost 2 bases, and 6 bases had no gene match. The CDR3 contains 15 residues. Here the CDR3 DNA reads TGTGCCAGCAGCTTACGGGGACTAGCGGTAAGCGAGCAGTACTTC. Its translation is CASSLRGLAVSEQYF. Drawing the rest from reference TRBV7-2 and TRBJ2-7, the complete variable domain is GAGVSQSPSNKVTEKGKDVELRCDPISGHTALYWYRQSLGQGLEFLIYFQGNSAPDKSGLPSDRFSAERTGGSVSTLTIQRTQQEDSAVYLCASSLRGLAVSEQYFGPGTRLTVT.

This chain joins TRBV20-1 and TRBJ2-5, with D possibly matching TRBD2 (7 bases). The CDR3 sequence is 17 residues long. V was trimmed by 1 base and J by 0 bases, leaving 18 bases between them. In germline, CDR1 is DFQATT, CDR2 SNEGSKA (reference sequence). Written as DNA, the CDR3 is TGCAGTGCTAGAGTGTGGGGGTGGGAGGGGGACCAAGAGACCCAGTACTTC. This translates into CSARVWGWEGDQETQYF.

This sequence joins TRBV2 and TRBJ2-1; D unclear. The V and J ends lost 3 bases and 9 bases respectively, with 9 bases between them. Germline loops: CDR1 SNHLY, CDR2 FYNNEI. The CDR3 runs to 12 residues. In DNA, the CDR3 is TGTGCCAGCAGTGACTTGGTTGTTGAGCAGTTCTTC. This sequence encodes CASSDLVVEQFF.

The J gene is TRBJ2-3, the V gene TRBV19; 8 bases align to TRBD2. The CDR3 contains 17 residues. V lost 1 base to trimming and J lost 1 base; unmatched junction nucleotides: 7. Germline CDR1 LNHDA, CDR2 SQIVND (reference sequence). This chain's CDR3 is CASSIGRGAGGTDTQYF. The CDR3 nucleotides are TGTGCCAGTAGTATAGGAAGGGGAGCGGGGGGCACAGATACGCAGTATTTT.

The rearrangement uses TRBV2 and TRBJ2-5, with a weak D call TRBD2 (7 bases). Germline CDR1 is SNHLY and CDR2 is FYNNEI. There are 15 residues in the CDR3. Deletions cut 4 bases from V and 1 base from J, with 13 bases between. In DNA, the CDR3 is TGTGCCAGCAGTGGCACCCGGGGGGCCCAAGAGACCCAGTACTTC. Translated: CASSGTRGAQETQYF.

The V and J genes are TRBV4-1 and TRBJ2-5; TRBD2 matches 15 bases. CDR1 is MGHRA and CDR2 is YSYEKL in the germline V gene. The CDR3 runs to 16 residues. V was pared by 3 bases and J by 5 bases, with 4 bases of the junction left unmatched. CDR3 DNA: TGCGCCAGCAGCCAGGGACTAGCGGGAGGTGGGGAGACCCAGTACTTC. It yields the protein CASSQGLAGGGETQYF.

The CDR3 here is CASSQQGVAEAFF. CDR3 coding DNA: TGCGCCAGCAGCCAACAGGGGGTCGCTGAAGCTTTCTTT. The chain recombines TRBV5-1 with TRBJ1-1; the match to TRBD1 covers 8 bases. The CDR3 runs 13 residues. Germline CDR1 reads SGHRS; CDR2 reads YFSETQ. V dropped 4 bases and J dropped 6; count of bases not matched to a gene: 5.

In its sample, this clonotype ranks as medium-sized. The chain employs TRBV6-1 and TRBJ2-2; possibly TRBD1 or TRBD2 for D (5 bases each). Germline V gives CDR1 MNHNS, CDR2 SASEGT. This CDR3 is built from 17 residues. V lost 11 bases and J lost 2, with 24 bases in between. The CDR3 coding sequence is TGTGCCGCCGCCCGCCGCTATACCGGGACCAACACCGGGGAGCTGTTTTTT. It codes for CAAARRYTGTNTGELFF.

This clonotype was detected a few times. V usage is TRBV20-1 and J usage is TRBJ1-1, with D hard to call. V was trimmed by 4 bases and J by 4 bases, leaving 22 bases between them. Germline V lookup: CDR1 DFQATT, CDR2 SNEGSKA (reference sequence). CDR3 length: 16 residues. The CDR3 sequence is CSAIFRYDQIGTEAFF. In DNA form, the CDR3 reads TGCAGTGCTATTTTTCGGTACGACCAAATCGGCACTGAAGCTTTCTTT.

The rearrangement uses TRBV6-2 or TRBV6-3 and TRBJ2-7; 7 nucleotides agree with TRBD1. Trimming removed 0 bases from V and 0 bases from J; junction bases left unmatched: 11. Germline V lookup: CDR1 MNHEY, CDR2 SVGEGT. This CDR3 has 18 residues. The CDR3 reads CASSYSISEGAYSYEQYF. The CDR3 DNA is TGTGCCAGCAGTTACTCGATATCTGAGGGGGCTTACTCCTACGAGCAGTACTTC.